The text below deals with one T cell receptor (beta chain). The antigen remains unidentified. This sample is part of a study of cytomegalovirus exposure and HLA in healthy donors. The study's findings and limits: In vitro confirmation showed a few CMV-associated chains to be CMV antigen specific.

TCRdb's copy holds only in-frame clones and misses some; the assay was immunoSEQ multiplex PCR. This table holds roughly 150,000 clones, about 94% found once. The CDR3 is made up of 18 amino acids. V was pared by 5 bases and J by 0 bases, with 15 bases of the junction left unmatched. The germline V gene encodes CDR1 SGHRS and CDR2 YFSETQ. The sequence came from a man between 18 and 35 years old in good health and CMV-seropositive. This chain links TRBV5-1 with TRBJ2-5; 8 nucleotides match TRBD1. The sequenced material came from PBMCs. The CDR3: CASSGGTGNSPHQETQYF. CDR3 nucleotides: TGCGCCAGCAGTGGGGGGACAGGCAACAGCCCGCACCAAGAGACCCAGTACTTC.